This is a list of T cell receptor beta chains from one sample in a study of patients and donors after allogeneic stem cell transplantation. MiXCR, run by TCRdb on the RT-PCR reads, gives a single entry per CDR3 protein. Of some 960,000 distinct CDR3 sequences in the sample, about 20% were seen once. Sample: blood, either unsorted or a sorted T cell fraction (not recorded which). Source of these receptors: a human donor who was either an allogeneic HSCT recipient or a stem cell or donor lymphocyte infusion donor (not recorded which). It is not recorded whose cells these are; they may come from a transplant donor. Each CDR3 is given with its conserved first and last residue. D genes are given only for firm matches. Clone size is shown for a subset of rows, as once, few, many or a class of expanded clone.

>TRBJ2-7|.|17|TRBV14|TRBD1
TGTGCCAGCAGCCTAACAGGGGGCCCCGTGGATGTGGACGAGCAGTACTTC
CASSLTGGPVDVDEQYF
>TRBJ2-1|many|18|TRBV12-3/TRBV12-4|TRBD2
TGTGCCAGCAGTTGGGGGGTACTAGCGGGAGTTACCTACAATGAGCAGTTCTTC
CASSWGVLAGVTYNEQFF
>TRBJ2-7|.|13|TRBV12-3/TRBV12-4|.
TGTGCCAGCAGTTTGGTCAGGGGCCACGAGCAGTACTTC
CASSLVRGHEQYF
>TRBJ2-5|.|14|TRBV5-6|TRBD1
TGTGCCAGCAGCCAACAGGGGGTCCAAGAGACCCAGTACTTC
CASSQQGVQETQYF
>TRBJ1-1|.|12|TRBV27|.
TGTGCCAGCAGTTTTGAGGCAGGGTCGGCTTTCTTT
CASSFEAGSAFF
>TRBJ2-7|.|12|TRBV30|.
TGTGCCTGGGGACTAAGCTCCTACGAGCAGTACTTC
CAWGLSSYEQYF
>TRBJ2-2|.|15|TRBV7-3|TRBD1
TGTGCCAGCAGCAAACAGGGGAAAGTCACCGGGGAGCTGTTTTTT
CASSKQGKVTGELFF
>TRBJ1-2|many|13|TRBV4-2|.
TGTGCCAGCAGCCAAGATCCAGGCTATGGCTACACCTTC
CASSQDPGYGYTF
>TRBJ2-7|few|12|TRBV12-5|.
TGTGCTAGTGGTCCTCTTGGCCGCGAGCAGTACTTC
CASGPLGREQYF
>TRBJ1-1|few|14|TRBV7-2|.
TGTGCCAGCAGTTTCGATTACAGGAACACTGAAGCTTTCTTT
CASSFDYRNTEAFF
>TRBJ2-2|few|14|TRBV12-3/TRBV12-4|.
TGTGCCAGCAGCCTAGCCCCAAAACCCGGGGAGCTGTTTTTT
CASSLAPKPGELFF
>TRBJ1-5|.|12|TRBV6-2/TRBV6-3|.
TGTGCCAGCAGTTTAAGGACGGAACCCCAGCATTTT
CASSLRTEPQHF
>TRBJ2-1|few|14|TRBV20-1|.
TGCAGTGCTCCACGCGGGAAGACCTACAATGAGCAGTTCTTC
CSAPRGKTYNEQFF
>TRBJ2-3|.|18|TRBV5-1|TRBD2
TGCGCCAGCAGCTTGGCCGGGGTAGCGGGGGGATCCACAGATACGCAGTATTTT
CASSLAGVAGGSTDTQYF
>TRBJ2-2|few|18|TRBV6-1|.
TGTGCCAGCAGTGACGGTGGTTGGGAGACAGCGAACACCGGGGAGCTGTTTTTT
CASSDGGWETANTGELFF
>TRBJ1-2|.|16|TRBV15|TRBD1
TGTGCCACCAGCAGAGACAGGACAGGGGGCGGGGATGGCTACACCTTC
CATSRDRTGGGDGYTF
>TRBJ2-1|few|15|TRBV12-3/TRBV12-4|.
TGTGCCAGCAGTTGGGACTTGAGCTCCTACAATGAGCAGTTCTTC
CASSWDLSSYNEQFF
>TRBJ2-1|many|16|TRBV5-1|TRBD2
TGCGCCAGCAGCTTGGGTTCTAGCGGAACCTACAATGAGCAGTTCTTC
CASSLGSSGTYNEQFF
>TRBJ2-1|many|15|TRBV9|TRBD2
TGTGCCAGCAGCGTAGCGGGAGGCCCCAACAATGAGCAGTTCTTC
CASSVAGGPNNEQFF
>TRBJ2-7|few|16|TRBV4-1|.
TGCGCCAGCAGCCATGCCGTTCTTAACGGTCGGGGCGAGCAGTACTTC
CASSHAVLNGRGEQYF
>TRBJ2-1|.|15|TRBV12-3/TRBV12-4|TRBD1
TGTGCCAGCAACGCACGACAGGGGGCAAACAATGAGCAGTTCTTC
CASNARQGANNEQFF
>TRBJ1-6|few|12|TRBV12-5|.
TGTGCTAGTGGCGGGGACGGACCGCCCCTCCACTTT
CASGGDGPPLHF
>TRBJ2-1|.|15|TRBV4-2|.
TGTGCCAGCAGCCAAGGGACGGTCCACTACAATGAGCAGTTCTTC
CASSQGTVHYNEQFF
>TRBJ2-1|.|15|TRBV20-1|.
TGCAGTGCTAGAGACCGGGACCTAGCGCACAATGAGCAGTTCTTC
CSARDRDLAHNEQFF
>TRBJ1-6|.|15|TRBV12-3/TRBV12-4|.
TGTGCCAGCAGTCCATTAGCCAGGGGTAATTCACCCCTCCACTTT
CASSPLARGNSPLHF